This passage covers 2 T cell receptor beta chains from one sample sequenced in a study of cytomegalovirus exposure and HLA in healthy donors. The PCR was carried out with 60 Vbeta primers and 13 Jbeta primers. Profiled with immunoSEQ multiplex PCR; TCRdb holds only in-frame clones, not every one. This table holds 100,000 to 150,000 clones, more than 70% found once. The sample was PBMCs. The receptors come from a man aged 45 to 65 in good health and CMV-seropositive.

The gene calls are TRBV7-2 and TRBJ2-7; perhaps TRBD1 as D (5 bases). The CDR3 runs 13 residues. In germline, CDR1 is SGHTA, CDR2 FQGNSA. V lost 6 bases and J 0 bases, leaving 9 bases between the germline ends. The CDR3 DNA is TGTGCCAGCAGAGACAGTAACTCCTACGAGCAGTACTTC. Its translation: CASRDSNSYEQYF. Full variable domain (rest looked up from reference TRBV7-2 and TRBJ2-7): GAGVSQSPSNKVTEKGKDVELRCDPISGHTALYWYRQSLGQGLEFLIYFQGNSAPDKSGLPSDRFSAERTGGSVSTLTIQRTQQEDSAVYLCASRDSNSYEQYFGPGTRLTVT.

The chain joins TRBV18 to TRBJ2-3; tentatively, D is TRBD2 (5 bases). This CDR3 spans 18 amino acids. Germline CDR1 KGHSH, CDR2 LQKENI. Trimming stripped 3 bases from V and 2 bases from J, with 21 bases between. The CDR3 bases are TGTGCCAGCTCACCGAGGGCGGGTCTATCTCAGTTCACAGATACGCAGTATTTT. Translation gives CASSPRAGLSQFTDTQYF.